The 27 T cell receptor beta chains listed next were all sequenced from one sample in a study of early T cells in non-severe SARS-CoV-2 infection. TCRdb re-called the 5' RACE reads with MiXCR, one entry per CDR3 protein. The data show 55,000 to 70,000 distinct CDR3 sequences, with 3.5% to 6% seen just once and approximately 3.7% held by the top ten. This specimen consisted of whole blood, obtained at baseline. Source of these receptors: an adult who was a healthcare worker with PCR-confirmed SARS-CoV-2 infection or an uninfected control (not recorded which). The donor label of this sample is uncertain.

Many counts were recorded for this clonotype. The chain has TRBV6-5 and TRBJ1-6; D unclear. This CDR3 has 15 amino acids. CDR1 is MNHEY, CDR2 SVGAGI, per germline. The ends were cut back, 4 bases at V and 8 bases at J, with 15 bases in the middle. The DNA for the CDR3 is TGTGCCAGCAGTTCCGGATATGGTCTTTATTCACCCCTCCACTTT. Its protein product is CASSSGYGLYSPLHF.

This clonotype came up a few times. The chain uses TRBV20-1 and TRBJ2-1; 9 bases are shared with TRBD1. Germline V lookup: CDR1 DFQATT, CDR2 SNEGSKA (reference sequence). CDR3 length equals 15 residues. The ends lost 5 bases at V and 4 bases at J; junction bases unmatched: 9. This CDR3 is CSASFGGQGYNEQFF. For the CDR3, the DNA is TGCAGTGCTTCCTTCGGGGGACAGGGATACAATGAGCAGTTCTTC.

This clonotype occurred a few times. V and J are TRBV9 and TRBJ2-7, with TRBD1 identical over 12 bases. The junction had 11 bases not matched to a gene; V was cut back by 2 bases and J by 2 bases. Germline lookup yields CDR1 SGDLS and CDR2 YYNGEE. The CDR3 loop spans 18 amino acids. The CDR3 region has the DNA TGTGCCAGCAGCGTCGGGCAGGGACAGGGGGCCTCTACCTACGAGCAGTACTTC. It is translated as CASSVGQGQGASTYEQYF. Based on the CDR3 plus reference TRBV9 and TRBJ2-7, the full variable domain is DSGVTQTPKHLITATGQRVTLRCSPRSGDLSVYWYQQSLDQGLQFLIQYYNGEERAKGNILERFSAQQFPDLHSELNLSSLELGDSALYFCASSVGQGQGASTYEQYFGPGTRLTVT.

This clonotype was picked up a small number of times. The chain joins TRBV20-1 to TRBJ2-5; TRBD1 is a possible D gene (7 bases). CDR1 and CDR2 (germline): DFQATT, SNEGSKA (reference sequence). CDR3 length: 14 amino acids. Between the trimmed V and J ends, which lost 6 bases and 5 bases, there was a span of 19 bases. Written as DNA, the CDR3 is TGCAGTGCGGGTGGAGGGGGCGGCCGGGAGACCCAGTACTTC. Its protein is CSAGGGGGRETQYF.

This clonotype showed up many times. The chain is built from TRBV7-2 and TRBJ2-1; 8 bases are shared with TRBD2. CDR3 length equals 14 residues. The trim removed 5 bases at V and 3 bases at J, leaving 3 bases unmatched. Germline V CDR1 and CDR2: SGHTA, FQGNSA. The CDR3 sequence is CASSPGTSYNEQFF. CDR3 in DNA: TGTGCCAGCAGCCCCGGGACTAGCTACAATGAGCAGTTCTTC.

In regard to this clonotype: A much larger clone lies one base from this, so it may be a read error. The chain combines TRBV7-3 with TRBJ1-2; D may be TRBD1 (5 bases). V lost 5 bases and J 2 bases, leaving 21 bases between the germline ends. The CDR3 totals 17 residues. Germline loops: CDR1 SGHTA, CDR2 FQGTGA. The CDR3 spells CASSTRGRARDNYGYTF. CDR3 nucleotides: TGTGCCAGCAGCACAAGAGGGAGGGCTAGGGACAACTATGGCTACACCTTC.

The chain carries TRBV5-1 and TRBJ2-7; D call uncertain. The CDR3 has 12 residues. V was clipped by 0 bases and J by 2 bases, with 3 bases between them. Germline V gene lookup returns CDR1 SGHRS and CDR2 YFSETQ. The CDR3 DNA is TGCGCCAGCAGCTTGGATACCTACGAGCAGTACTTC. Its protein product is CASSLDTYEQYF. The entire variable domain, with the rest obtained from reference TRBV5-1 and TRBJ2-7, is as follows: KAGVTQTPRYLIKTRGQQVTLSCSPISGHRSVSWYQQTPGQGLQFLFEYFSETQRNKGNFPGRFSGRQFSNSRSEMNVSTLELGDSALYLCASSLDTYEQYFGPGTRLTVT.

The sample holds many counts of this clonotype. The chain carries TRBV19 and TRBJ2-5; D call uncertain. V lost 5 bases to trimming and J lost 4 bases, with 20 bases between them. There are 16 residues in the CDR3. Germline CDR1 LNHDA, CDR2 SQIVND (reference sequence). CDR3 region: CASSFQPPAGGETQYF. The CDR3 nucleotides read TGTGCCAGTAGTTTCCAGCCTCCTGCTGGCGGAGAGACCCAGTACTTC.

This chain connects TRBV10-3 to TRBJ2-2; 7 nucleotides agree with TRBD1. Germline V gene sequence: CDR1 ENHRY, CDR2 SYGVKD. V shed 6 bases and J 4 bases; nucleotides not matched to a gene: 5. There are 14 residues in the CDR3. The CDR3 sequence is CAIRQPGGTGELFF. CDR3 bases: TGTGCCATCAGACAGCCAGGGGGCACCGGGGAGCTGTTTTTT.

This clonotype occurred many times. The gene calls are TRBV20-1 and TRBJ2-2, with D unresolved. Germline V CDR1 and CDR2: DFQATT, SNEGSKA (reference sequence). This CDR3 contains 16 residues. The V and J ends lost 1 base and 1 base respectively, with 13 bases between them. CDR3 in DNA: TGCAGTGCTAGAGTAAGGATTCTCGGGAACACCGGGGAGCTGTTTTTT. Its translation: CSARVRILGNTGELFF.

With respect to this clonotype: One base away lies a much larger clone, so this may be a sequencing read error. The chain uses TRBV18 and TRBJ2-7, with TRBD1 matching over 8 bases. Looked up from germline, CDR1 is KGHSH and CDR2 is LQKENI. The CDR3 has 13 amino acids. J was trimmed by 5 bases and V by 6 bases; bases with no gene match: 6. CDR3: CASSHGQGNEQYF. In DNA form, the CDR3 reads TGTGCCAGCTCGCATGGACAGGGAAACGAGCAGTACTTC.

The rearrangement uses TRBV3-1 and TRBJ1-6; the match to TRBD1 covers 9 bases. Germline-derived CDR1 and CDR2 are LGHDT and YNNKEL (reference sequence). The CDR3 consists of 15 residues. V was pared by 4 bases and J by 8 bases, with 6 bases of the junction left unmatched. The CDR3 sequence is CASSLRQGEYSPLHF. CDR3 nucleotides: TGTGCCAGCAGCCTTAGACAGGGGGAGTATTCACCCCTCCACTTT.

This clonotype was detected a few times. The junction and the germline gene differ at one end; a read error may be behind it. The gene calls are TRBV12-3 or TRBV12-4 and TRBJ1-6; TRBD1 matches 7 bases. This CDR3 region has 15 residues. CDR3 amino acids: CASSLAPTGDSSLHF. The CDR3 bases are TGTGCCAGCAGTTTAGCGCCCACAGGGGATTCATCCCTCCACTTT.

This clonotype has only a few counts. V is TRBV7-6 and J is TRBJ2-3, with D unclear. CDR3 length equals 13 residues. V was pared by 1 base and J by 5 bases, with 7 bases between. Germline V gene lookup returns CDR1 SGHVS and CDR2 FNYEAQ. CDR3 in DNA: TGTGCCAGCAGCTTAGAGATGGGAGATACGCAGTATTTT. It translates to CASSLEMGDTQYF.

This clonotype was seen many times. In nucleotides, the CDR3 is TGCGCCAGCAGCTTGGGACAGGCCACGAGCACAGATACGCAGTATTTT. Amino acid sequence: CASSLGQATSTDTQYF. This rearrangement joins TRBV5-1 to TRBJ2-3; D may be TRBD1 (6 bases). Trimming took off 0 bases at V and 0 bases at J, with 11 bases between the two ends. CDR1 is SGHRS and CDR2 is YFSETQ in the germline V gene. This CDR3 region has 16 residues. The full variable domain, rest sourced from reference TRBV5-1 and TRBJ2-3, is KAGVTQTPRYLIKTRGQQVTLSCSPISGHRSVSWYQQTPGQGLQFLFEYFSETQRNKGNFPGRFSGRQFSNSRSEMNVSTLELGDSALYLCASSLGQATSTDTQYFGPGTRLTVL.

This clonotype was recorded many times. The chain carries TRBV6-1 and TRBJ1-5; possible D gene TRBD1, 5 bases. The germline gives CDR1 MNHNS, CDR2 SASEGT. The V gene lost 5 bases and the J gene lost 2 bases, with 13 bases spanning the gap. CDR3 size: 15 residues. The CDR3 nucleotides read TGTGCCAGCAGTTCCAGGGTATATGGCAATCAGCCCCAGCATTTT. Protein sequence: CASSSRVYGNQPQHF.

This clonotype was detected ten times or more. V and J are TRBV24-1 and TRBJ2-6, with D unclear. The CDR3 sequence is 17 residues long. V dropped 2 bases and J dropped 0 bases, with 10 bases sitting between them. The germline CDR1 and CDR2 sequences are KGHDR and SFDVKD. This CDR3 is CATSDSPGGSGANVLTF. The CDR3 bases are TGTGCCACCAGTGATTCCCCGGGTGGCTCTGGGGCCAACGTCCTGACTTTC.

In this sample, this clonotype turned up many times. The J gene is TRBJ2-7, the V gene TRBV6-5; D is ambiguous. The germline V gene encodes CDR1 MNHEY and CDR2 SVGAGI. Trimming stripped 8 bases from V and 7 bases from J, with 18 bases between. This CDR3 has 13 residues. The CDR3 DNA sequence: TGTGCCAGCTCCGTGGGCCAGGCCGGGGAGCAGTACTTC. Protein product: CASSVGQAGEQYF.

This clonotype was counted only a few times. The genes are TRBV20-1 and TRBJ2-1, with D perhaps TRBD1 or TRBD2 (5 bases each). V lost 0 bases and J lost 7, with 19 bases in between. Germline values: CDR1 DFQATT, CDR2 SNEGSKA (reference sequence). The CDR3 is made up of 16 amino acids. CDR3 sequence: CSARDRFRVSGNEQFF. CDR3 sequence (DNA): TGCAGTGCTAGAGATAGGTTCAGGGTATCGGGGAATGAGCAGTTCTTC.

The V and J genes are TRBV6-2 or TRBV6-3 and TRBJ2-7; tentative D call: TRBD1 (6 bases). Germline values: CDR1 MNHEY, CDR2 SVGEGT. The germline V and J ends were trimmed by 2 bases and 3 bases, with 14 bases remaining between them. CDR3 length: 15 amino acids. The chain's CDR3 is CASSYPQGSNYEQYF. The DNA of the CDR3 is TGTGCCAGCAGTTACCCCCAGGGGTCCAACTACGAGCAGTACTTC.

The chain is built from TRBV14 and TRBJ2-7, with 9 bases matching TRBD2. Germline CDR1 SGHDN, CDR2 FVKESK. CDR3 size: 16 residues. The V and J ends lost 3 bases and 4 bases, in that order; junction bases with no gene match: 10. The CDR3: CASSHASAGGRYEQYF. DNA for the CDR3: TGTGCCAGCAGCCACGCCTCGGCGGGGGGGCGTTACGAGCAGTACTTC.

CDR3 in DNA: TGCAGCGTTGGGGGTCAAGAGACCCAGTACTTC. Encoded protein: CSVGGQETQYF. The chain couples TRBV29-1 to TRBJ2-5, with D uncertain. Trimming cost V 4 bases and J 2 bases, with 5 bases left between them. Germline V gene sequence: CDR1 SQVTM, CDR2 ANQGSEA. The CDR3 loop spans 11 amino acids.

This clonotype was observed at least ten times. The chain links TRBV10-3 to TRBJ2-7; a possible D gene is TRBD1 (7 bases). The germline CDR1 and CDR2 sequences are ENHRY and SYGVKD. Trimming pared 4 bases from V and 6 bases from J, leaving 16 bases between. The CDR3 consists of 14 residues. DNA for the CDR3: TGTGCCATCAGTGCAGGACAGGAGGGATCCGAGCAGTACTTC. Protein sequence: CAISAGQEGSEQYF.

This clonotype appeared many times. The chain links TRBV28 to TRBJ2-7; D not certain. This CDR3 has 14 amino acids. Trimming pared 7 bases from V and 0 bases from J, leaving 13 bases between. Germline values: CDR1 MDHEN, CDR2 SYDVKM. For the CDR3, the DNA is TGTGCCAGCAAGTCGGCTATTACCTCCTACGAGCAGTACTTC. This sequence encodes CASKSAITSYEQYF.

Ten or more counts support this clonotype. The J gene is TRBJ2-1, the V gene TRBV3-1; 10 nucleotides line up with TRBD2. This CDR3 comprises 17 residues. With 0 bases clipped from V and 2 bases from J, the junction kept 4 bases outside the gene matches. Germline V gene data show CDR1 as LGHDT and CDR2 as YNNKEL (reference sequence). CDR3 amino acids: CASSQEGLAGAYNEQFF. The DNA for the CDR3 is TGTGCCAGCAGCCAAGAAGGGCTAGCGGGGGCCTACAATGAGCAGTTCTTC.

At least ten counts were recorded for this clonotype. V gene TRBV28 combines with J gene TRBJ2-7, with TRBD1 matching 7 bases. The CDR3 contains 14 residues. Germline-derived CDR1 and CDR2 are MDHEN and SYDVKM. V lost 3 bases and J lost 3; bases outside the gene matches: 5. DNA for the CDR3: TGTGCCAGCAGTTTGATACCAGGGGGCTACGAGCAGTACTTC. Its translation: CASSLIPGGYEQYF.

The V call is TRBV5-4, the J call TRBJ1-2; TRBD1 might be the D (5 bases). Germline-derived CDR1 and CDR2 are SGHNT and YYREEE (reference sequence). The V end lost 1 base, the J end lost 3 bases, and 16 bases lay between the germline ends. This CDR3 is built from 16 residues. CDR3: CASSLPGESRYYGYTF. The CDR3, as DNA: TGTGCCAGCAGCTTGCCGGGGGAGAGTCGTTACTATGGCTACACCTTC.